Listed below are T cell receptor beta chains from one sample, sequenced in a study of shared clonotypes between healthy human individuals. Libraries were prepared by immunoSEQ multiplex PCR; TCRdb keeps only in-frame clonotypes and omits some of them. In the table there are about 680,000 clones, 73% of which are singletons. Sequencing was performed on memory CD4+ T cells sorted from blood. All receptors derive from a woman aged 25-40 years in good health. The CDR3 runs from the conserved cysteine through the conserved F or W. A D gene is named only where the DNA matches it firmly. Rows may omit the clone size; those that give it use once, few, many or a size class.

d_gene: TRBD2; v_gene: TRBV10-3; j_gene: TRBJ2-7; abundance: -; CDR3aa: CAISGVPPVGTRGYEQYF; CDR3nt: TGTGCCATCAGTGGGGTACCCCCTGTGGGGACTAGGGGTTACGAGCAGTACTTC
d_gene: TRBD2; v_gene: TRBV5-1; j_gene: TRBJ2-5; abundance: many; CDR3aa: CASSTGGPRETQYF; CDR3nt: TGCGCCAGCTCAACGGGAGGTCCCCGGGAGACCCAGTACTTC
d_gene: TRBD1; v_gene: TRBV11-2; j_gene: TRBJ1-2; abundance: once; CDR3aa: CASSRPGTGDGYTF; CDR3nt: TGTGCCAGCAGCCGTCCCGGGACAGGGGATGGCTACACCTTC
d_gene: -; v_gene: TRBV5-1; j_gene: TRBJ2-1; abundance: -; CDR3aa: CASSEEYSRRKNNEQFF; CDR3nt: TGCGCCAGCAGCGAAGAGTACTCTAGACGTAAAAACAATGAGCAGTTCTTC
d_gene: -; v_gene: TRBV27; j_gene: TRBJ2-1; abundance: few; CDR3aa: CASSLGRGEQFF; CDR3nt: TGTGCCAGCAGTTTGGGGCGGGGCGAGCAGTTCTTC
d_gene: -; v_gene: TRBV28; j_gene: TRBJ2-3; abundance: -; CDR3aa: CASSLLKDTQYF; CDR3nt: TGTGCCAGCAGTTTATTAAAGGATACGCAGTATTTT
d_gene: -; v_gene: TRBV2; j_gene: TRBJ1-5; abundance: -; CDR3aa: CASSENLDQPQHF; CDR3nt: TGTGCCAGCAGTGAAAACTTGGATCAGCCCCAGCATTTT
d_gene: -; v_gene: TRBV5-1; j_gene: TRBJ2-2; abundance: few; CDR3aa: CASSQDPGQGTGELFF; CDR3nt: TGCGCCAGCAGCCAGGACCCGGGGCAGGGGACCGGGGAGCTGTTTTTT
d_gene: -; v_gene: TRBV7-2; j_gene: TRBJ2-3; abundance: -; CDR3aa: CASSLMGVSQYF; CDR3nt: TGTGCCAGCAGCTTAATGGGAGTATCGCAGTATTTT
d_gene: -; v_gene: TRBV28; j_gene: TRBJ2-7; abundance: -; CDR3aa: CASSAPGHHYEQYF; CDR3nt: TGTGCCAGCAGCGCTCCGGGACACCACTACGAGCAGTACTTC
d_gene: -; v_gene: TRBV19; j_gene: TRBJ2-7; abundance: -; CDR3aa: CASSLRRTYEQYF; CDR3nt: TGTGCCAGTAGTCTCCGGCGAACCTACGAGCAGTACTTC
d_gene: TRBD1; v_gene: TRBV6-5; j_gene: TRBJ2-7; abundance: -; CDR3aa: CASSEPGQGWEQYF; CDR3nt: TGTGCCAGCAGTGAGCCGGGACAGGGTTGGGAGCAGTACTTC
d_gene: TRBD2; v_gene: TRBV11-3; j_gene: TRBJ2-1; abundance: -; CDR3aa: CASSLDHVASWGGNEQFF; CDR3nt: TGTGCCAGCAGCTTAGATCATGTGGCGAGCTGGGGGGGCAATGAGCAGTTCTTC
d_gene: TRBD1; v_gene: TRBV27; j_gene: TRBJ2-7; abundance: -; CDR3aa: CASSLLSGTGAYEQYF; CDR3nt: TGTGCCAGCAGTCTTCTTTCCGGGACAGGGGCCTACGAGCAGTACTTC
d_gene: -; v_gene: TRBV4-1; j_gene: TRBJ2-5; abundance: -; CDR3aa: CASSQFVGETQYF; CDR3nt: TGCGCCAGCAGCCAATTTGTTGGAGAGACCCAGTACTTC
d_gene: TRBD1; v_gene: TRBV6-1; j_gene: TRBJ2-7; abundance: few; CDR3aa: CASSESAGGAEDEQYF; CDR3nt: TGTGCCAGCAGTGAATCGGCAGGGGGCGCCGAGGACGAGCAGTACTTC
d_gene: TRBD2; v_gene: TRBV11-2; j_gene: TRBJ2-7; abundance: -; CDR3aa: CASSLRSGTSGMRFYEQYF; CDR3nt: TGTGCCAGCAGCTTACGGTCGGGGACTAGCGGTATGAGGTTTTACGAGCAGTACTTC
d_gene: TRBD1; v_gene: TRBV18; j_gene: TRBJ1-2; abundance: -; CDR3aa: CASSPEGRGSYTF; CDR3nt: TGTGCCAGCTCACCAGAAGGCAGGGGGAGCTACACCTTC
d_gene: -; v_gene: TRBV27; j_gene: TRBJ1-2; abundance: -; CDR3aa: CASSRHEGTSGYTF; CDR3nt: TGTGCCAGCAGTCGCCACGAGGGGACGTCTGGCTACACCTTC
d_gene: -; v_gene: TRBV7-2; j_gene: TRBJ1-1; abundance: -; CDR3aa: CASSLGGFNTEAFF; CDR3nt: TGTGCCAGCAGCTTAGGGGGGTTTAACACTGAAGCTTTCTTT
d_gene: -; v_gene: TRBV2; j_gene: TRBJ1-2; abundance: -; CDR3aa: CASKINDLPNGYTF; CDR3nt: TGTGCCAGCAAGATTAACGACCTTCCTAATGGCTACACCTTC
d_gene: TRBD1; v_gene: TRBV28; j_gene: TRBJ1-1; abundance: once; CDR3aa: CASETGSTEAFF; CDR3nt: TGTGCCAGCGAGACAGGGTCCACTGAAGCTTTCTTT
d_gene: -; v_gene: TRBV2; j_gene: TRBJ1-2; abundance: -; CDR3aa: CASSDRENYGYTF; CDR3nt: TGTGCCAGCAGTGACAGGGAAAACTATGGCTACACCTTC
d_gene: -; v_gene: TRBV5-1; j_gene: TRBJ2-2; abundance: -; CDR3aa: CASSLVYQGNTGELFF; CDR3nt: TGCGCCAGCAGCTTGGTTTATCAGGGGAACACCGGGGAGCTGTTTTTT
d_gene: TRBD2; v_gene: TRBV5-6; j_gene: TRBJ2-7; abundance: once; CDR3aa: CASSLLGTTYEQYF; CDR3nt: TGTGCCAGCAGCTTGCTAGGGACTACCTACGAGCAGTACTTC
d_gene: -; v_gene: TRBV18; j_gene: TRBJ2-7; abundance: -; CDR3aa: CASSPRKKDTYEQYF; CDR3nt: TGTGCCAGCTCACCACGAAAGAAGGACACCTACGAGCAGTACTTC
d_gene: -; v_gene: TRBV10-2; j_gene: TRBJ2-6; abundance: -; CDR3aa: CASGRGAQGTGANVLTF; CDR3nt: TGCGCCAGCGGGAGGGGCGCACAGGGGACTGGGGCCAACGTCCTGACTTTC
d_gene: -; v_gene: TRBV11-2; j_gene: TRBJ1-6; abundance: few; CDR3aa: CASIHGGGSNSPLHF; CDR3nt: TGTGCCAGCATCCACGGCGGAGGATCTAATTCACCCCTCCACTTT
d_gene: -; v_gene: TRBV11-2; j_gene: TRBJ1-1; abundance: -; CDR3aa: CASSLIRGTEAFF; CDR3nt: TGTGCCAGCAGCCTCATCAGGGGCACTGAAGCTTTCTTT
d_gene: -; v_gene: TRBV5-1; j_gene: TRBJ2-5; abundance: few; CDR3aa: CASSLGAGKETQYF; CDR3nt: TGCGCCAGCAGCTTGGGTGCAGGGAAAGAGACCCAGTACTTC
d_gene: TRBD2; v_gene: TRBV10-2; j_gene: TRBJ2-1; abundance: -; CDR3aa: CASRSLAGGSPVF; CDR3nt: TGCGCCAGCAGGTCACTAGCGGGAGGGTCCCCGGTCTTC
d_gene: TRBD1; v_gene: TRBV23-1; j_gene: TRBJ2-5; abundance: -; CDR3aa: CASSQGRGLSETQYF; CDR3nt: TGCGCCAGCAGTCAGGGCAGGGGGCTTTCAGAGACCCAGTACTTC
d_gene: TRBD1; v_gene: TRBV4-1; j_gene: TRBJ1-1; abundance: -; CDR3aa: CASSQNRGRAFF; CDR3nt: TGCGCCAGCAGCCAAAACAGGGGTAGGGCTTTCTTT
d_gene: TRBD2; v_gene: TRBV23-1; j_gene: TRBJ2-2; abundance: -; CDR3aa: CASSQSGGRGIPGELFF; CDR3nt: TGCGCCAGCAGTCAATCGGGAGGGAGGGGAATCCCGGGGGAGCTGTTTTTT
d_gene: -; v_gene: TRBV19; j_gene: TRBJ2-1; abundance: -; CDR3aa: CASRIEARGNEQFF; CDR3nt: TGTGCCAGTAGGATCGAGGCAAGGGGGAATGAGCAGTTCTTC
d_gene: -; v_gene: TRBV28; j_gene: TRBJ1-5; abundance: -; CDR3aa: CASKRDGLFNQPQHF; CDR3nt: TGTGCCAGCAAGCGAGACGGATTATTCAATCAGCCCCAGCATTTT
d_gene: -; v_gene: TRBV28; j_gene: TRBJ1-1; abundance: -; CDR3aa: CASSPPRGTRVAFF; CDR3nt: TGTGCCAGCAGTCCTCCCCGCGGGACACGTGTAGCTTTCTTT
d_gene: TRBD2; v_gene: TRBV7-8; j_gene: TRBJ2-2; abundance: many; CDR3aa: CASSFREGTGELFF; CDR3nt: TGTGCCAGCAGCTTCCGGGAGGGTACCGGGGAGCTGTTTTTT
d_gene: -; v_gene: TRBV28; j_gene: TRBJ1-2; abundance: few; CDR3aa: CASSLGGTSNYGYTF; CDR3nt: TGTGCCAGCAGTTTAGGAGGGACATCGAACTATGGCTACACCTTC
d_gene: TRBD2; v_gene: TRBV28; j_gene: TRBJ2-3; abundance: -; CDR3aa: CASSFSLAVSTDTQYF; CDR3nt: TGTGCCAGCAGTTTTTCCCTAGCGGTTAGCACAGATACGCAGTATTTT
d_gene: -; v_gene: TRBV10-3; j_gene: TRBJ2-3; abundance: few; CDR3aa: CAIGLTTDTQYF; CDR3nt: TGTGCCATAGGGTTAACCACAGATACGCAGTATTTT
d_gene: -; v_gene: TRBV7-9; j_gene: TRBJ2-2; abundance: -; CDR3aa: CASSLVGELFF; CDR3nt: TGTGCCAGCAGCTTAGTCGGGGAGCTGTTTTTT
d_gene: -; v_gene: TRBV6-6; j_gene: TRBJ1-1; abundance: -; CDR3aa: CASSYTSEGGTEAFF; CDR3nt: TGTGCCAGCAGTTACACATCCGAGGGGGGCACTGAAGCTTTCTTT
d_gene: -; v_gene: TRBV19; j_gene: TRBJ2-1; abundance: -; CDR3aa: CASSPRGGSYNEQFF; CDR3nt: TGTGCCAGTAGTCCCAGAGGGGGCTCCTACAATGAGCAGTTCTTC
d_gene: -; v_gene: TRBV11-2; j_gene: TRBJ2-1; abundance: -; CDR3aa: CASEGLTDEQFF; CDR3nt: TGTGCCAGCGAGGGACTCACCGATGAGCAGTTCTTC
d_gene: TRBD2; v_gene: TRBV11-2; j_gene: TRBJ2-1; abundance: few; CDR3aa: CASSPSDGTSGRSEQFF; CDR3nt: TGTGCCAGCAGCCCCAGTGACGGGACTAGCGGGAGATCTGAGCAGTTCTTC
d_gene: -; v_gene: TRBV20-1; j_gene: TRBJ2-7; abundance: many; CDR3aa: CSAGPYEQYF; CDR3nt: TGCAGTGCTGGCCCCTACGAGCAGTACTTC
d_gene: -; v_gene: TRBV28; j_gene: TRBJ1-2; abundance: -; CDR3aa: CASRQPRRGGGYTF; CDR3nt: TGTGCCAGCAGGCAACCCCGCAGGGGAGGTGGCTACACCTTC
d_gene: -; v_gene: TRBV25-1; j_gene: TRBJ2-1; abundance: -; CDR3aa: CASSGIGGQFF; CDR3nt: TGTGCCAGCAGTGGAATAGGGGGGCAGTTCTTC
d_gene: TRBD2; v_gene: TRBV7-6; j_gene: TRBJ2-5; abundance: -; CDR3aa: CASSSIGEGRDQYF; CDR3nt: TGTGCCAGCAGCTCCATCGGGGAGGGGCGCGACCAGTACTTC
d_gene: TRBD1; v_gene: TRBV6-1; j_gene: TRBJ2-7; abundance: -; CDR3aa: CASSEQGVSYEQYF; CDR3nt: TGTGCCAGCAGTGAACAGGGGGTTTCCTACGAGCAGTACTTC
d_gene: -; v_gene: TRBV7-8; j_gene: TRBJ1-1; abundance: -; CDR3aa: CASTSRWVQGGTEAFF; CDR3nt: TGTGCCAGCACCTCCCGTTGGGTACAGGGCGGCACTGAAGCTTTCTTT
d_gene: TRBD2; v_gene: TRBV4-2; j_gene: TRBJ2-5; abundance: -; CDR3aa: CASSPSPGLATETQYF; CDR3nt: TGTGCCAGCAGCCCGAGTCCGGGACTAGCGACGGAGACCCAGTACTTC
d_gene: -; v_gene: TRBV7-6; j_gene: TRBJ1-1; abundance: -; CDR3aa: CASSSQTDTEAFF; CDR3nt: TGTGCCAGCAGCTCTCAGACAGACACTGAAGCTTTCTTT